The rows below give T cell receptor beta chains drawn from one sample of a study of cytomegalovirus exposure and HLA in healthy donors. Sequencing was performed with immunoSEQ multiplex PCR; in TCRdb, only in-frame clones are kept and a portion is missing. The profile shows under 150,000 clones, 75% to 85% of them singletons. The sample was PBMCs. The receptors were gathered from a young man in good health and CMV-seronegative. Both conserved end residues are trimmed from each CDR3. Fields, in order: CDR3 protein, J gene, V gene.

CDR3: ASSIEDRGITEAF
J: TRBJ1-1
V: TRBV19

CDR3: ASNLGTTGQGVEYEQY
J: TRBJ2-7
V: TRBV28

CDR3: ASGPPRGGYT
J: TRBJ1-2
V: TRBV12-5

CDR3: ASSQDEYAPTDTQY
J: TRBJ2-3
V: TRBV4-3

CDR3: ASSKVDPQGVSQETQY
J: TRBJ2-5
V: TRBV21-1

CDR3: ASSHSGPYEQY
J: TRBJ2-7
V: TRBV27

CDR3: ASKAGGGTGELF
J: TRBJ2-2
V: TRBV5-1

CDR3: SVEERVRGLAGRTDTQY
J: TRBJ2-3
V: TRBV29-1

CDR3: ASRDRGADEQY
J: TRBJ2-7
V: TRBV19

CDR3: ASSLTEWVLTDTQY
J: TRBJ2-3
V: TRBV28

CDR3: ASSEAGQGGGYT
J: TRBJ1-2
V: TRBV6-1

CDR3: AISRDSMNTEAF
J: TRBJ1-1
V: TRBV10-3

CDR3: ASSPEDTWGQPQH
J: TRBJ1-5
V: TRBV19

CDR3: ASSVDSGTYNEQF
J: TRBJ2-1
V: TRBV9

CDR3: ASKVAGARYEQY
J: TRBJ2-7
V: TRBV6-5

CDR3: ASSFQGARGETQY
J: TRBJ2-5
V: TRBV7-6

CDR3: ASSLAGGRSEQY
J: TRBJ2-7
V: TRBV19

CDR3: ASALFLGTGGMETQY
J: TRBJ2-5
V: TRBV28

CDR3: ASSVLRDTEAF
J: TRBJ1-1
V: TRBV10-1

CDR3: ASSPDRGNYEQY
J: TRBJ2-7
V: TRBV5-4

CDR3: ATSSTSGWSSTDTQY
J: TRBJ2-3
V: TRBV15

CDR3: ASRTGIRTVNTEAF
J: TRBJ1-1
V: TRBV19

CDR3: ASSSNQGDEKLF
J: TRBJ1-4
V: TRBV19

CDR3: ASSFGQGQETQY
J: TRBJ2-5
V: TRBV7-9

CDR3: ASNRGAEAF
J: TRBJ1-1
V: TRBV27

CDR3: ASSSVGGQGKQPQH
J: TRBJ1-5
V: TRBV6-5

CDR3: ASSLPGTVAMNTEAF
J: TRBJ1-1
V: TRBV28

CDR3: ASSRYSGRPYEQY
J: TRBJ2-7
V: TRBV6-5

CDR3: ASSPRTSGLPNTGELF
J: TRBJ2-2
V: TRBV9

CDR3: ASSPTDREEAF
J: TRBJ1-1
V: TRBV5-1

CDR3: ASSQDWFGSSGNEQF
J: TRBJ2-1
V: TRBV4-1

CDR3: AISESGRGRSSGANVLT
J: TRBJ2-6
V: TRBV10-3

CDR3: ASSSNTLRGRSGNTIY
J: TRBJ1-3
V: TRBV28